This note documents a single T cell receptor beta chain sequence. The sample belongs to a study of monozygotic twins with inflammatory bowel disease. TCRdb re-called the 5' RACE reads and shows each CDR3 protein once, DNA omitted. In all, the sample yields nearly 45,000 distinct CDR3 sequences. CDR3 length equals 14 residues. Germline lookup yields CDR1 SEHNR and CDR2 FQNEAQ (reference sequence). Sequencing was carried out using blood. The V call is TRBV7-9, the J call TRBJ1-2; the TRBD1 assignment by TCRdb is unverifiable without DNA. The receptor was derived from a human donor with ulcerative colitis or Crohn's disease, or a healthy co-twin of an affected twin (not recorded which). The CDR3 protein is CASGWDGWGLGYTF.